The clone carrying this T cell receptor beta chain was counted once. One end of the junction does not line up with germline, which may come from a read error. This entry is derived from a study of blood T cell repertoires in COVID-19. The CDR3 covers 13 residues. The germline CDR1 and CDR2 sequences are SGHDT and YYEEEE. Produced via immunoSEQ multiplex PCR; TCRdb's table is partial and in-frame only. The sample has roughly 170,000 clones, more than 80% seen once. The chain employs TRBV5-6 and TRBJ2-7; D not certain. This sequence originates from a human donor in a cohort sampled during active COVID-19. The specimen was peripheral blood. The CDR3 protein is CASSLQFSNEQYF. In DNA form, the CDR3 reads TGTGCCAGCAGCTTGCAGTTCTCCAACGAGCAGTACTTC.